The rows below give T cell receptor beta chains drawn from one sample of a study of graft-versus-host responses after intestinal transplantation. Profiling relied on immunoSEQ multiplex PCR, and the TCRdb table lists in-frame clones only, not all of them. Altogether around 13,000 clones are present, 35% to 45% being singletons, with the ten largest covering roughly 1.2%. This specimen was alloreactive CD4+ T cells from a mixed lymphocyte reaction culture, taken before intestinal transplant. These receptors came from a human patient who received an intestinal transplant. Each CDR3 is given with its conserved first and last residue. Fields, in order: clone size, J gene, V gene, D gene, CDR3 DNA, CDR3 protein. A D gene is named only where the DNA matches it firmly. Size is stated for part of the rows, as once, few or many counts, or as a class when the clone is expanded.

abundance: NA; j_gene: TRBJ1-1; v_gene: TRBV6-5; d_gene: NA; CDR3nt: TGTGCCAGCAGTCACGACAGGATCAGGAACACTGAAGCTTTCTTT; CDR3aa: CASSHDRIRNTEAFF
abundance: NA; j_gene: TRBJ2-7; v_gene: TRBV30; d_gene: TRBD2; CDR3nt: TGTGCCTGGAGTGTAACGGGGGGGCCCTACGAGCAGTACTTC; CDR3aa: CAWSVTGGPYEQYF
abundance: NA; j_gene: TRBJ2-7; v_gene: TRBV7-2; d_gene: TRBD2; CDR3nt: TGTGCCAGCAGCCTGTGGACTAGCGGGGGGACCTTATACGAGCAGTACTTC; CDR3aa: CASSLWTSGGTLYEQYF
abundance: few; j_gene: TRBJ2-1; v_gene: TRBV6-6; d_gene: TRBD2; CDR3nt: TGTGCCAGCAGTTCCAACGGACTAGCGGGGGACAATGAGCAGTTCTTC; CDR3aa: CASSSNGLAGDNEQFF
abundance: medium-sized; j_gene: TRBJ1-1; v_gene: TRBV5-1; d_gene: TRBD1; CDR3nt: TGCGCCAGCAGCGGGGGGGACAGGGCGAACACTGAAGCTTTCTTT; CDR3aa: CASSGGDRANTEAFF
abundance: NA; j_gene: TRBJ2-5; v_gene: TRBV5-1; d_gene: NA; CDR3nt: TGCGCCAGCAGCTTGGGCCCAAGGGTATTGTGGGACTTCAGTAGAGAGACCCAGTACTTC; CDR3aa: CASSLGPRVLWDFSRETQYF
abundance: NA; j_gene: TRBJ2-6; v_gene: TRBV18; d_gene: NA; CDR3nt: TGTGCCAGCTCACCAGTATCTGGGGCCAACGTCCTGACTTTC; CDR3aa: CASSPVSGANVLTF
abundance: medium-sized; j_gene: TRBJ2-7; v_gene: TRBV10-3; d_gene: TRBD2; CDR3nt: TGTGCCATCAGTGCGATGACAGCGGGGGAGCAGTACTTC; CDR3aa: CAISAMTAGEQYF
abundance: few; j_gene: TRBJ1-4; v_gene: TRBV7-9; d_gene: NA; CDR3nt: TGTGCCAGCAGCTTAGGGTCGGAGAAACTGTTTTTT; CDR3aa: CASSLGSEKLFF
abundance: NA; j_gene: TRBJ2-7; v_gene: TRBV29-1; d_gene: NA; CDR3nt: TGCAGCGTTGAGGACAGCTCCTACGAGCAGTACTTC; CDR3aa: CSVEDSSYEQYF
abundance: NA; j_gene: TRBJ2-1; v_gene: TRBV6-1; d_gene: TRBD2; CDR3nt: TGTGCCAGCAGTTTAGCGGGGGGGCCTTTCAATGAGCAGTTCTTC; CDR3aa: CASSLAGGPFNEQFF
abundance: few; j_gene: TRBJ2-1; v_gene: TRBV6-6; d_gene: NA; CDR3nt: TGTGCCAGCAGAAACGTGGGGCAGCTTGGGGCTGAGCAGTTCTTC; CDR3aa: CASRNVGQLGAEQFF